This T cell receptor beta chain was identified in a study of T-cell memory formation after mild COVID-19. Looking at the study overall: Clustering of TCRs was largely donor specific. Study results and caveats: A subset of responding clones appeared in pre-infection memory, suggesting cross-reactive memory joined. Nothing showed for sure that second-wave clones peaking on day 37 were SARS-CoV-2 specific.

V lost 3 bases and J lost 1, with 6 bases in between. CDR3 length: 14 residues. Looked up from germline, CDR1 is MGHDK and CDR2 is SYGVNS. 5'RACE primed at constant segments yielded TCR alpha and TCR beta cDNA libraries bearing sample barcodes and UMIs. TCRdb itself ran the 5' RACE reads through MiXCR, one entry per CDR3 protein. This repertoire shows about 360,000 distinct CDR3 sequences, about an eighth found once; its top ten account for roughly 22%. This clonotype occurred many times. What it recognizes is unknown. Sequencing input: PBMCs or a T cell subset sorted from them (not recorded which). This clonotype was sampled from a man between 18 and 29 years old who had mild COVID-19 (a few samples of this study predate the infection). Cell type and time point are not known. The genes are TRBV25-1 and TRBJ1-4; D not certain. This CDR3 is CASSDRLTNEKLFF. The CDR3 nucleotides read TGTGCCAGCAGTGACAGACTAACTAATGAAAAACTGTTTTTT.